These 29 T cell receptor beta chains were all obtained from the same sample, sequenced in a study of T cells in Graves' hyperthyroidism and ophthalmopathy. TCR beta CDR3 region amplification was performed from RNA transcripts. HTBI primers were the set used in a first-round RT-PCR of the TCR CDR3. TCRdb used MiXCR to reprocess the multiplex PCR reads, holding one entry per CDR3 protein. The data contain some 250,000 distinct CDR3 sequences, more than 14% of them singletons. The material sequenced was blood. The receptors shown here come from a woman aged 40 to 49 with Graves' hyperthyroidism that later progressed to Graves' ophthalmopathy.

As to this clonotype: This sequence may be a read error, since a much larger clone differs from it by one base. In nucleotides, the CDR3 is TGTGCCAGCAGTGATAGACAGGATCTCTACAATGAGCAGTTCTTC. Protein: CASSDRQDLYNEQFF. The rearrangement joins TRBV6-1 to TRBJ2-1, with D perhaps matching TRBD1 (6 bases). Germline V gene data show CDR1 as MNHNS and CDR2 as SASEGT. Trimming pared 3 bases from V and 3 bases from J, leaving 12 bases between. This CDR3 is built from 15 residues.

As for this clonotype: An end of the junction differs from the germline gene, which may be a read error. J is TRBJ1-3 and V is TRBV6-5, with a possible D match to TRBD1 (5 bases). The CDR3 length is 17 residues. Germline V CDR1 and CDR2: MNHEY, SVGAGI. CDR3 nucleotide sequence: TGTGACAGCAGTTACTCGGGGGTTCTCGACTCTGGAAACACCAGATATTTT. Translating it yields CDSSYSGVLDSGNTRYF.

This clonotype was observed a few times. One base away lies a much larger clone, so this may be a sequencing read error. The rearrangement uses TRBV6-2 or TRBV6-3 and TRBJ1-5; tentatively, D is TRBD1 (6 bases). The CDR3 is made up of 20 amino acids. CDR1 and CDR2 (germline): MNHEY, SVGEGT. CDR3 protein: CASNYSRQGKRGEGNQPQHF. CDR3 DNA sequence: TGTGCCAGCAATTACTCTCGGCAGGGGAAGAGGGGTGAGGGAAATCAGCCCCAGCATTTT.

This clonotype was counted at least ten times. CDR3 in amino acids: CASSVVGGLNTEAFF. The CDR3 DNA follows: TGTGCCAGCAGCGTAGTCGGGGGGTTGAACACTGAAGCTTTCTTT. The chain carries TRBV9 and TRBJ1-1, with D possibly matching TRBD1 (5 bases). Deletions cut 0 bases from V and 0 bases from J, with 9 bases between. CDR3 length equals 15 residues. In germline, CDR1 is SGDLS, CDR2 YYNGEE.

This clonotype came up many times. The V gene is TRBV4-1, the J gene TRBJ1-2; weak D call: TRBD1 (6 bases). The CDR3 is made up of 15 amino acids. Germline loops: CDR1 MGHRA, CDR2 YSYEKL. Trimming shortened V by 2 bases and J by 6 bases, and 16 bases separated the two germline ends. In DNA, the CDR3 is TGCGCCAGCAGCCAATATAGGGGCCGACAGGATGGCTACACCTTC. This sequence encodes CASSQYRGRQDGYTF.

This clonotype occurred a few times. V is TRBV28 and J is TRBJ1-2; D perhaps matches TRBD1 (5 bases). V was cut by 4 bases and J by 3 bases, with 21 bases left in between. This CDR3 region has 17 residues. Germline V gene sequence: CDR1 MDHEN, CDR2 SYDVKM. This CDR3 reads CASSSLPGRPRDYGYTF. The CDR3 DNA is TGTGCCAGCAGTTCCCTTCCGGGACGCCCAAGGGACTATGGCTACACCTTC.

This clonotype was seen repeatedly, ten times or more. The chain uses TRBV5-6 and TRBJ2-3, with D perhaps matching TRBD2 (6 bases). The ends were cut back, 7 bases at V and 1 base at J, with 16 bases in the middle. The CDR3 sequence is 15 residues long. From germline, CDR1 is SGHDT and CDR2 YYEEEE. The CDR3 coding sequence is TGTGCCAGCGTGGGATGGGAGGTGGGCACAGATACGCAGTATTTT. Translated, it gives CASVGWEVGTDTQYF.

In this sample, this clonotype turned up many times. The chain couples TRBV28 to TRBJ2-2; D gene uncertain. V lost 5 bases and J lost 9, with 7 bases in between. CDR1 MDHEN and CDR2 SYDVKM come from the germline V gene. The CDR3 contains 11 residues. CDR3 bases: TGTGCCAGCAGTACCAGGTGGGAGCTGTTTTTT. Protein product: CASSTRWELFF.

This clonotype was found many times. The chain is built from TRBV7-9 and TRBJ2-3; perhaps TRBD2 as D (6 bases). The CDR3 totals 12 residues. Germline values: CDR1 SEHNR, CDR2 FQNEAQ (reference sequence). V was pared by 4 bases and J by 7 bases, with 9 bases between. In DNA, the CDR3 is TGTGCCAGCAGCTGGGACTTGTATACGCAGTATTTT. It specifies CASSWDLYTQYF.

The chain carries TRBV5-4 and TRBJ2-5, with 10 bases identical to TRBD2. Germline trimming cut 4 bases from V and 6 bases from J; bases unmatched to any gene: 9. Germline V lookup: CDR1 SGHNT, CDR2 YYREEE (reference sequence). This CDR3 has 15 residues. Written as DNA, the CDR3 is TGTGCCAGCAGCCAGTCTAGCGGGAGAGAGAAGACCCAGTACTTC. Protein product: CASSQSSGREKTQYF. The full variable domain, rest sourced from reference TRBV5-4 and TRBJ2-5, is ETGVTQSPTHLIKTRGQQVTLRCSSQSGHNTVSWYQQALGQGPQFIFQYYREEENGRGNFPPRFSGLQFPNYSSELNVNALELDDSALYLCASSQSSGREKTQYFGPGTRLLVL.

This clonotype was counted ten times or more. The CDR3 is CASTTNRGLGETQYF. CDR3 nucleotides: TGTGCCAGCACCACAAACAGGGGGCTTGGAGAGACCCAGTACTTC. The chain uses TRBV28 and TRBJ2-5, with 9 bases identical to TRBD1. Looked up from germline, CDR1 is MDHEN and CDR2 is SYDVKM. The CDR3 runs 15 residues. The J segment lost 4 bases and the V segment lost 7 bases, leaving 10 bases of the junction unmatched.

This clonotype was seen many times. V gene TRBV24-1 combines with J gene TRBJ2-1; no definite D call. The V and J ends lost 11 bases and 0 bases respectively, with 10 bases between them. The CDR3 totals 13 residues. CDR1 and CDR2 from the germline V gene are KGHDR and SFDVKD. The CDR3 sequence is CAISKRSYNEQFF. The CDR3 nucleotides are TGTGCCATCAGCAAGCGCTCCTACAATGAGCAGTTCTTC.

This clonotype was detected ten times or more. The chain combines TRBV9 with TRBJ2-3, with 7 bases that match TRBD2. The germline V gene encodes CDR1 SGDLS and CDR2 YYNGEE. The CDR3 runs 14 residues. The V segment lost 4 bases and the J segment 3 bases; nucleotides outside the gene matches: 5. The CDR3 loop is CASSLGLVTDTQYF. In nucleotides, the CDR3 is TGTGCCAGCAGCCTTGGACTAGTGACAGATACGCAGTATTTT.

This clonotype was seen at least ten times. The CDR3 sequence: CPWGSIYEQYF. CDR3 coding DNA: TGTCCTTGGGGCAGCATCTACGAGCAGTACTTC. The rearrangement joins TRBV27 to TRBJ2-7, with D possibly matching TRBD1 (5 bases). The CDR3 runs to 11 residues. CDR1 MNHEY and CDR2 SMNVEV come from the germline V gene (reference sequence).

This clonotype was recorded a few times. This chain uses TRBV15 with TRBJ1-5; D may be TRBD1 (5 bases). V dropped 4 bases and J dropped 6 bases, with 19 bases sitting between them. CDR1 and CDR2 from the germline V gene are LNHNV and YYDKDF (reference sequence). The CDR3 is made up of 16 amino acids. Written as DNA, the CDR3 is TGTGCCACCAGCATCAAGTGGGGCGGTGCGGGTCAGCCCCAGCATTTT. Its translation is CATSIKWGGAGQPQHF.

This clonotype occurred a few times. The CDR3 DNA reads TGTGCCAGCAGCCAGAGCGTCCTAGCGGGAAGCACCGGGGAGCTGTTTTTT. Translated, it gives CASSQSVLAGSTGELFF. The V gene is TRBV5-4, the J gene TRBJ2-2; 9 bases align to TRBD2. Germline lookup yields CDR1 SGHNT and CDR2 YYREEE (reference sequence). This CDR3 contains 17 residues. V was clipped by 4 bases and J by 4 bases; unmatched bases: 11.

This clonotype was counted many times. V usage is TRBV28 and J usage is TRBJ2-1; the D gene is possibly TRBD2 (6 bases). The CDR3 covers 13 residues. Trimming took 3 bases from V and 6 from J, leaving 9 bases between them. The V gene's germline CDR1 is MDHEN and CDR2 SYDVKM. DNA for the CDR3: TGTGCCAGCAGTTTTTACGGGAGCAATGAGCAGTTCTTC. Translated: CASSFYGSNEQFF.

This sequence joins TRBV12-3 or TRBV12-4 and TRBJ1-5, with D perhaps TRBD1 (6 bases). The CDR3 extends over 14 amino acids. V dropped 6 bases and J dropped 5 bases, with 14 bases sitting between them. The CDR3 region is CASSGQYIYQPQHF. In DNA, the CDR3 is TGTGCCAGCAGCGGACAGTATATCTATCAGCCCCAGCATTTT.

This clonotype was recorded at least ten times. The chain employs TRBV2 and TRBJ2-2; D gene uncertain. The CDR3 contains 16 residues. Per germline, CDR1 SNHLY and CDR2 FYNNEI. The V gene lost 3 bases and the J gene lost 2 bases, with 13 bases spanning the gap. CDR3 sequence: CASSDRAPLNTGELFF. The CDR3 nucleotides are TGTGCCAGCAGTGATCGCGCCCCCCTTAACACCGGGGAGCTGTTTTTT.

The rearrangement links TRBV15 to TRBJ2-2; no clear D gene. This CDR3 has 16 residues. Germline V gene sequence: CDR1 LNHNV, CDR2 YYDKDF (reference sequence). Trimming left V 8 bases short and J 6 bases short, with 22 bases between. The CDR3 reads CATRIGPGIGSGELFF. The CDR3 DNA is TGTGCCACCCGCATAGGACCCGGTATAGGGTCCGGGGAGCTGTTTTTT.

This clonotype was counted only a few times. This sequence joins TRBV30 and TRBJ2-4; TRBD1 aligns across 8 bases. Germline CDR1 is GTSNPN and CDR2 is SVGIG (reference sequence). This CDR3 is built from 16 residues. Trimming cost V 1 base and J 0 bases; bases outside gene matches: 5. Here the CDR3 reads CAWSGTGLLAKNIQYF. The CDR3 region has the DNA TGTGCCTGGAGTGGGACAGGGCTCCTAGCCAAAAACATTCAGTACTTC. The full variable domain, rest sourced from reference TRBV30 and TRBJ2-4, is SQTIHQWPATLVQPVGSPLSLECTVEGTSNPNLYWYRQAAGRGLQLLFYSVGIGQISSEVPQNLSASRPQDRQFILSSKKLLLSDSGFYLCAWSGTGLLAKNIQYFGAGTRLSVL.

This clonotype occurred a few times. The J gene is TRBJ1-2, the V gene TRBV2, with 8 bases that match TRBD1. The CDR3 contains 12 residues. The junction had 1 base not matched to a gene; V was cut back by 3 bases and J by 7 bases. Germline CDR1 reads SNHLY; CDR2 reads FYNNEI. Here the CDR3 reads CASSDRGLGYTF. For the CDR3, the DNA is TGTGCCAGCAGTGACAGGGGGCTTGGCTACACCTTC.

The CDR3 region has the DNA TGCAGTGCTAAGAAAAACAGGGGGCAAGAGAATGAGCAGTTCTTC. It codes for CSAKKNRGQENEQFF. The chain combines TRBV20-1 with TRBJ2-1; 9 bases are a match to TRBD1. The CDR3 is made up of 15 amino acids. Trimming removed 4 bases from V and 7 bases from J; junction bases left unmatched: 11. Germline V CDR1 and CDR2: DFQATT, SNEGSKA (reference sequence).

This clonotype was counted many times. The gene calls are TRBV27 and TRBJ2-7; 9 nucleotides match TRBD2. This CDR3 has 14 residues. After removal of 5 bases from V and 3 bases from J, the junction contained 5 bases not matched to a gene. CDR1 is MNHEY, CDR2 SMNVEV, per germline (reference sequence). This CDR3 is CASSRREGHYEQYF. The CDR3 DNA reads TGTGCCAGCAGTCGGCGGGAGGGCCACTACGAGCAGTACTTC.

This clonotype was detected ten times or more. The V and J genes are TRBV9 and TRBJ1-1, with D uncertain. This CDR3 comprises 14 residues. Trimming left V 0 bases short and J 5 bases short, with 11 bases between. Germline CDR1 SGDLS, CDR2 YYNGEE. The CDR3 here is CASSVDSHLTEAFF. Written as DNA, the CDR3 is TGTGCCAGCAGCGTAGATAGTCATTTGACTGAAGCTTTCTTT.

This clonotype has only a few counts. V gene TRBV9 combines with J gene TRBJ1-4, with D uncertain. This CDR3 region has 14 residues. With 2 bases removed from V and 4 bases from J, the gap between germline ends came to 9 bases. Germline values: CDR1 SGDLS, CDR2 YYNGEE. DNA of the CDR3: TGTGCCAGCAGCGTGGGAGGCCATAATGAAAAACTGTTTTTT. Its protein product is CASSVGGHNEKLFF. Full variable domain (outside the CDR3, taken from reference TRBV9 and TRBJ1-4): DSGVTQTPKHLITATGQRVTLRCSPRSGDLSVYWYQQSLDQGLQFLIQYYNGEERAKGNILERFSAQQFPDLHSELNLSSLELGDSALYFCASSVGGHNEKLFFGSGTQLSVL.

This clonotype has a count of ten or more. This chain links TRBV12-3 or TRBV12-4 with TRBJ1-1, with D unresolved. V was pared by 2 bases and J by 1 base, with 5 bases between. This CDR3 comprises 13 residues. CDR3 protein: CASSLMQNTEAFF. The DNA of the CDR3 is TGTGCCAGCAGTTTAATGCAGAACACTGAAGCTTTCTTT.

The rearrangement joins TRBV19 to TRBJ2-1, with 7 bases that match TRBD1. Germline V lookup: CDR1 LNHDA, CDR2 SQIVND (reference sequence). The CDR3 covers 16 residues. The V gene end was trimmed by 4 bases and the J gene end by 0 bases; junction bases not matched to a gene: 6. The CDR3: CASSRSDRSSYNEQFF. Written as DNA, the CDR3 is TGTGCCAGTAGTAGATCGGACAGGAGCTCCTACAATGAGCAGTTCTTC. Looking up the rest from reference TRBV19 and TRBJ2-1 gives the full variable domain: DGGITQSPKYLFRKEGQNVTLSCEQNLNHDAMYWYRQDPGQGLRLIYYSQIVNDFQKGDIAEGYSVSREKKESFPLTVTSAQKNPTAFYLCASSRSDRSSYNEQFFGPGTRLTVL.

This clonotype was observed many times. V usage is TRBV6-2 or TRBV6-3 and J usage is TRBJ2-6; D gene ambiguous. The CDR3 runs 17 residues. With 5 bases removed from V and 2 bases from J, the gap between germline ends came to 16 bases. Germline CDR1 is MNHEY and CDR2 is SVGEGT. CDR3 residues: CASSSIGKFPGANVLTF. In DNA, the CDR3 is TGTGCCAGCAGTAGTATAGGGAAATTTCCTGGGGCCAACGTCCTGACTTTC.